This is a list of T cell receptor beta chains from one sample in a study of T cells after yellow fever vaccination. TCRdb reprocessed the 5' RACE reads with MiXCR, giving one entry per CDR3 protein. This table holds about 75,000 distinct CDR3 sequences, more than 5.5% found once. The sequencing used CD8+ T cells sorted from PBMCs, collected 10 days after the first yellow fever vaccination. These receptors came from a man aged 18 to 30 who received the YFV17D yellow fever vaccine. The CDR3 runs from the conserved cysteine through the conserved F or W. D genes are given only for firm matches. A row's size may be missing; if present it is once, few, many or a size class.

TRBJ2-1	TRBV7-2	-	-	TGTGCCAGCAGCCGAACTTACAATGAGCAGTTCTTC	CASSRTYNEQFF
TRBJ2-2	TRBV6-2/TRBV6-3	few	TRBD2	TGTGCCAGCAGCGCCACGGGGGGGAACACCGGGGAGCTGTTTTTT	CASSATGGNTGELFF
TRBJ2-3	TRBV18	-	-	TGTGCCAGCTCACCGCCGGCGGCGCGGGGTGGCACAGATACGCAGTATTTT	CASSPPAARGGTDTQYF
TRBJ2-7	TRBV7-2	few	TRBD1	TGTGCCAGCAGCACCTGGGACAGGGGTTACGAGCAGTACTTC	CASSTWDRGYEQYF
TRBJ1-6	TRBV27	many	-	TGTGCCAGCAGTTTATATGGGTCCAATAATTCACCCCTCCACTTT	CASSLYGSNNSPLHF
TRBJ1-1	TRBV5-1	few	TRBD1	TGCGCCAGCAGCTTGACACAGGGGGCGCGGGGCACTGAAGCTTTCTTT	CASSLTQGARGTEAFF
TRBJ2-3	TRBV3-1	-	-	TGTGCCAGCAGCCAACGTAAATTGTTCTGGACCACAGATACGCAGTATTTT	CASSQRKLFWTTDTQYF
TRBJ2-4	TRBV11-1	many	TRBD2	TGTGCCAGCAGACCTACAACTAGCGGGGGGTTAGCCAAAAACATTCAGTACTTC	CASRPTTSGGLAKNIQYF
TRBJ2-5	TRBV21-1	once	-	TGTGCCAGCAGCAAAGGAGGGGAGGAGAACGAGACCCAGTACTTC	CASSKGGEENETQYF
TRBJ1-1	TRBV4-1	many	-	TGCGCCAGCAGCCTTATGGCACAGGAGAACACTGAAGCTTTCTTT	CASSLMAQENTEAFF
TRBJ2-5	TRBV15	many	-	TGTGCCACCAGCCCCCTAGAAGGGGACTCTTCGCAGACCCAGTACTTC	CATSPLEGDSSQTQYF
TRBJ2-1	TRBV5-1	many	TRBD1	TGCGCCAGCCGGACAGGGGGAGCGGCCGATGAGCAGTTCTTC	CASRTGGAADEQFF
TRBJ1-1	TRBV29-1	few	TRBD1	TGCAGCGTTGGGTCAGGGGGAGTTGAAGCTTTCTTT	CSVGSGGVEAFF
TRBJ2-1	TRBV6-5	many	-	TGTGCCAGCAGTTACTCGAAGAATGAGCAGTTCTTC	CASSYSKNEQFF
TRBJ2-1	TRBV7-2	-	-	TGTGCCAGCAGCTTATGGGGGGCCCCCTCCTACAATGAGCAGTTCTTC	CASSLWGAPSYNEQFF
TRBJ2-1	TRBV12-5	many	-	TGTGCTAGTGGTTTTACAGGGAACAATGAGCAGTTCTTC	CASGFTGNNEQFF
TRBJ2-4	TRBV19	-	-	TGTGCCACAAGCCAGTTTTTAGCCAAAAACATTCAGTACTTC	CATSQFLAKNIQYF
TRBJ2-6	TRBV4-2	few	-	TGTGCCAGCAGCCAAAATAGCGCCTCTGGGGCCAACGTCCTGACTTTC	CASSQNSASGANVLTF
TRBJ1-4	TRBV20-1	-	TRBD1	TGCAGTGCTAGAGATCAGGTGGTTAACAGGGGGCGAGAAATTCTGGATGAAAAACTGTTTTTT	CSARDQVVNRGREILDEKLFF
TRBJ2-7	TRBV2	many	-	TGTGCCAGCAGTGTTCCCTCCTACGAGCAGTACTTC	CASSVPSYEQYF
TRBJ2-5	TRBV11-2	many	-	TGTGCCAGCAGCCCGCTGGGTCTCGGAGCTGGCGCCCAGTACTTC	CASSPLGLGAGAQYF
TRBJ1-4	TRBV7-6	many	-	TGTGCCAGCAGCGAGACAGGACCTAATGAAAAACTGTTTTTT	CASSETGPNEKLFF
TRBJ1-5	TRBV5-1	few	TRBD1	TGCGCCAGCAGCTTGGATACAGGGGTCCAGCCCCAGCATTTT	CASSLDTGVQPQHF
TRBJ2-3	TRBV7-9	few	-	TGTGCCAGCAGCTTAGGGGCGCAAATACCCACAGATACGCAGTATTTT	CASSLGAQIPTDTQYF
TRBJ2-7	TRBV6-5	many	-	TGTGCCAGCAGTTCCCCTCCCACAGGGCGGTACGAGCAGTACTTC	CASSSPPTGRYEQYF
TRBJ1-2	TRBV6-5	many	-	TGTGCCAGCAGTCCCTCCTCCAGGGGCTATGGCTACACCTTC	CASSPSSRGYGYTF
TRBJ2-7	TRBV4-3	-	TRBD2	TGCGCCAGCAGCCAAGAAGCTCCGGGAGGTCCTGCCGAGCAGTACTTC	CASSQEAPGGPAEQYF